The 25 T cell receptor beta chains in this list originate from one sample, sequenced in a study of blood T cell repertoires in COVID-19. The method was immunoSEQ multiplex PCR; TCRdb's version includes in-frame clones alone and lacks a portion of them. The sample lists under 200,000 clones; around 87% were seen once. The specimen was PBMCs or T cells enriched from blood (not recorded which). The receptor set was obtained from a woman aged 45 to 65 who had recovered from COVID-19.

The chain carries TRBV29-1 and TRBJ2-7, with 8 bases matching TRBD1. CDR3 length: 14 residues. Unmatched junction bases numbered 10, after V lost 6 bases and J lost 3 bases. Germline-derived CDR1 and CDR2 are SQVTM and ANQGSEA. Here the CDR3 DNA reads TGCAGCGTCGTCGAACAGGGGGTCCGCTACGAGCAGTACTTC. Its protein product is CSVVEQGVRYEQYF.

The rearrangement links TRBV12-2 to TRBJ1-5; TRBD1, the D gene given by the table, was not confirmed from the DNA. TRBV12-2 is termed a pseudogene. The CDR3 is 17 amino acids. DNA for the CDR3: TGTGCAAGTCGCTTAGTCCAATTCGACAGTGAAAATCAGCCCCAGCATTTT. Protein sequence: CASRLVQFDSENQPQHF.

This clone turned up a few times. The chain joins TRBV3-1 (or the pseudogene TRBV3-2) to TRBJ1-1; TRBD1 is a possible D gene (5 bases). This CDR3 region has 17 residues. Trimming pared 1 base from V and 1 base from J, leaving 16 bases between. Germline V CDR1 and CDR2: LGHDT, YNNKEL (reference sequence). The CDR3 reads CASSQGGAGLRNTEAFF. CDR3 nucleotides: TGTGCCAGCAGCCAAGGAGGGGCGGGGTTGAGGAACACTGAAGCTTTCTTT.

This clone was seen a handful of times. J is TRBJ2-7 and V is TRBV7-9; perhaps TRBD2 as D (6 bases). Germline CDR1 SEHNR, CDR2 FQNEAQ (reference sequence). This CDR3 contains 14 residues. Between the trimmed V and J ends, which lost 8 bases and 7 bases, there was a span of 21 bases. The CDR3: CASGGGVPSKEQYF. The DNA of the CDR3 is TGTGCCAGCGGCGGAGGGGTCCCGTCCAAGGAGCAGTACTTC.

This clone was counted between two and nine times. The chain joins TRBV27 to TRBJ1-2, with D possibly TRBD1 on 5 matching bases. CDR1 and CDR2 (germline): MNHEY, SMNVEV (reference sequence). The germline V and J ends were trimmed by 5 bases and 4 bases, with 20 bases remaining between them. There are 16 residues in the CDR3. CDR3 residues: CASSRQATATFYGYTF. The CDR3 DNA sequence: TGTGCCAGCAGTCGTCAAGCGACAGCGACCTTCTATGGCTACACCTTC.

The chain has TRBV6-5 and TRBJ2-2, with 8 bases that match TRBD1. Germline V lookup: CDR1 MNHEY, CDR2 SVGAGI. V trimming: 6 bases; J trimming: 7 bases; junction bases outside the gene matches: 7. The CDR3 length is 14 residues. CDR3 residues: CASRLQGAGGELFF. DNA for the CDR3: TGTGCCAGCAGACTTCAGGGGGCGGGCGGGGAGCTGTTTTTT.

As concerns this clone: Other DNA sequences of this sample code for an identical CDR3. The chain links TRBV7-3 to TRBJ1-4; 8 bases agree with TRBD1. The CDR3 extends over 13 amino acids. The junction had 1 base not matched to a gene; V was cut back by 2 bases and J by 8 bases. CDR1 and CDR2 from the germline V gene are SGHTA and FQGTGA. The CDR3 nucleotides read TGTGCCAGCAGCTTAGGGACAGGCGAAAAACTGTTTTTT. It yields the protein CASSLGTGEKLFF.

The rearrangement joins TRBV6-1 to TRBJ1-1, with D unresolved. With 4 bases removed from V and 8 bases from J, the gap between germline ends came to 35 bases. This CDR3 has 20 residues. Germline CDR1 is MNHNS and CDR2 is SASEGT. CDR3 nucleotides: TGTGCCAGCAGTGCGGAAAGGCGCGCGCGAGGAGGCCTTAAAGGTGGGGAAGCTTTCTTT. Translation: CASSAERRARGGLKGGEAFF.

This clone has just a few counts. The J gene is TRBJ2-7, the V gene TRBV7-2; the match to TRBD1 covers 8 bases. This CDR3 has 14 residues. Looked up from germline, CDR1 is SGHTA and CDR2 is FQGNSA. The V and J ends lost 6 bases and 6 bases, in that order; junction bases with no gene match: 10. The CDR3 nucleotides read TGTGCCAGCAGACTCACAGGGGGAGTACGCGAGCAGTACTTC. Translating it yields CASRLTGGVREQYF.

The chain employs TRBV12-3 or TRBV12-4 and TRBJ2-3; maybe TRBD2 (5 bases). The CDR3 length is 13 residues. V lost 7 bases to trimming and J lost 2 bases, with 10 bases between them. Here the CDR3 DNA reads TGTGCCAGCAAAAAGCGGTTCACAGATACGCAGTATTTT. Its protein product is CASKKRFTDTQYF.

CDR3 DNA sequence: TGTGCCAGCTCACCTCTAGGGGGCACCGAGACTGAAGCTTTCTTT. Amino acids: CASSPLGGTETEAFF. The rearrangement uses TRBV18 and TRBJ1-1, with 7 bases matching TRBD1. Per germline, CDR1 KGHSH and CDR2 LQKENI. This CDR3 contains 15 residues. Trimming at V came to 3 bases and at J to 5 bases, leaving 9 bases not matched to a gene.

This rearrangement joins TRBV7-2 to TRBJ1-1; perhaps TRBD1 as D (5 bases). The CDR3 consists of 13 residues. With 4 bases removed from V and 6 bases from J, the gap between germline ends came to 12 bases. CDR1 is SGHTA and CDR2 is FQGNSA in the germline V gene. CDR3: CASSSRQIAEAFF. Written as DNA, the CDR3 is TGTGCCAGCAGCTCTAGACAGATCGCTGAAGCTTTCTTT.

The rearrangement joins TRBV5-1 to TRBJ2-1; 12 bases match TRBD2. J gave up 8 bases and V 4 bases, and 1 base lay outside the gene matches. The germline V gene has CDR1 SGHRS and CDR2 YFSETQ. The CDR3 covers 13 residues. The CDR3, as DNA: TGCGCCAGCAGCCGACTAGCGGGGGATGAGCAGTTCTTC. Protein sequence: CASSRLAGDEQFF.

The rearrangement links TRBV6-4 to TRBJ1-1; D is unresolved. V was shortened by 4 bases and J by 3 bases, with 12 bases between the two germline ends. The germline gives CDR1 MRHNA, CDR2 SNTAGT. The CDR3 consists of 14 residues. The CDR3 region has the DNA TGTGCCAGCAGTGCCTCGGTTCGGGACACTGAAGCTTTCTTT. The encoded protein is CASSASVRDTEAFF.

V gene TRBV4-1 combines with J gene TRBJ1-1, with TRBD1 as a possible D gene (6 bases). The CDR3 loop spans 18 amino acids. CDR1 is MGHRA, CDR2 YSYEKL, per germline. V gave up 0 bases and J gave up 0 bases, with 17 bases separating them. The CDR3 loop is CASSQDVGQLLMNTEAFF. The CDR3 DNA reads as TGCGCCAGCAGCCAAGATGTAGGACAGCTACTCATGAACACTGAAGCTTTCTTT.

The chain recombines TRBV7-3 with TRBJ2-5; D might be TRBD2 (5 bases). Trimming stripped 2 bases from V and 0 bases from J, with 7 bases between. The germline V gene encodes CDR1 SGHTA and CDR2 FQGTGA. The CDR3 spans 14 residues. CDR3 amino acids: CASSLGGNQETQYF. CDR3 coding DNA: TGTGCCAGCAGCTTAGGAGGAAACCAAGAGACCCAGTACTTC.

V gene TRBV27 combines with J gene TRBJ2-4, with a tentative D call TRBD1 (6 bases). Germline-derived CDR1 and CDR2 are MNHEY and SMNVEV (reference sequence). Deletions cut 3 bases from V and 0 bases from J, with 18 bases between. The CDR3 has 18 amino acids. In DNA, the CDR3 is TGTGCCAGCAGTTTCGGACCGGGACAAGCAATAGCCAAAAACATTCAGTACTTC. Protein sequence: CASSFGPGQAIAKNIQYF.

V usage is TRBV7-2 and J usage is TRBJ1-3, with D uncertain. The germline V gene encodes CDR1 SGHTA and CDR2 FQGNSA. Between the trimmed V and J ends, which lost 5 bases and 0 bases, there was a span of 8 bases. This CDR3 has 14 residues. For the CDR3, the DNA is TGTGCCAGCAGCCCGCCGAGCTCTGGAAACACCATATATTTT. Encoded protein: CASSPPSSGNTIYF.

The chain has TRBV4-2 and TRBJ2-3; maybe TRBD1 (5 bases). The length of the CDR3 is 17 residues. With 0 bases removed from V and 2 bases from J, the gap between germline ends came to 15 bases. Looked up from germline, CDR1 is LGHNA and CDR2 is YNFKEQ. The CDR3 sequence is CASSQDPPGWDTDTQYF. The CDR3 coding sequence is TGTGCCAGCAGCCAAGATCCCCCAGGGTGGGACACAGATACGCAGTATTTT.

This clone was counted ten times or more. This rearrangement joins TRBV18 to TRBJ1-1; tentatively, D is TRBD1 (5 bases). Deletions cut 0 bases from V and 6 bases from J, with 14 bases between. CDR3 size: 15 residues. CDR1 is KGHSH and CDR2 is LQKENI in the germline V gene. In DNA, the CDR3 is TGTGCCAGCTCACCACCGGTCAGGGCCCATTCTGAAGCTTTCTTT. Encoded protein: CASSPPVRAHSEAFF.

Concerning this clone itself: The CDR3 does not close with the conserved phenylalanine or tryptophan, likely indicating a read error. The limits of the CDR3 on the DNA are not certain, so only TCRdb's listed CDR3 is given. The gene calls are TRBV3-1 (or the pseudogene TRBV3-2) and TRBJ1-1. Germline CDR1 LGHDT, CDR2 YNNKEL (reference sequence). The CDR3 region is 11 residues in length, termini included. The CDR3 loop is CASSQRRGQAG.

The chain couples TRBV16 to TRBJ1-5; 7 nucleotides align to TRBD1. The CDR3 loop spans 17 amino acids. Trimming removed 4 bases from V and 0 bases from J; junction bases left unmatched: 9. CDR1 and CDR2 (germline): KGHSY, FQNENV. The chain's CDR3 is CASSLDRVSLSNQPQHF. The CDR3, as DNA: TGTGCCAGCAGCCTTGACAGGGTTTCCCTTAGCAATCAGCCCCAGCATTTT.

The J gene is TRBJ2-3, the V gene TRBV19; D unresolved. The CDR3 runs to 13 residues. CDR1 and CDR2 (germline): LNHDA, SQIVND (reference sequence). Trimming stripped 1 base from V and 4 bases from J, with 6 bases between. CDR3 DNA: TGTGCCAGTAGTATAGGTATCTCAGATACGCAGTATTTT. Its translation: CASSIGISDTQYF.

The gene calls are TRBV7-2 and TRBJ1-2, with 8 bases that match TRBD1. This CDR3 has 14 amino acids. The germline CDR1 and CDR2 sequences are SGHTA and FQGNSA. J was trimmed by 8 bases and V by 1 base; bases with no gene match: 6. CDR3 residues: CASSLGDRGRGYTF. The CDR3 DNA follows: TGTGCCAGCAGCTTAGGAGACAGGGGAAGGGGCTACACCTTC.

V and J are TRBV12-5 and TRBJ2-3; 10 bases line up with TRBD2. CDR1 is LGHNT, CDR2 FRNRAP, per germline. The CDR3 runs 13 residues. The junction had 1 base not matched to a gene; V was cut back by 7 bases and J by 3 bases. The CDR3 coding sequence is TGTGCTAGTGATAGCGGGGGGACAGATACGCAGTATTTT. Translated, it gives CASDSGGTDTQYF.